This T cell receptor (beta chain) was captured in a study of response to subunit inactivated influenza vaccine (dated by TCRdb to about 2018). Broadly, across the study: Deep quantitative T cell receptor repertoire profiling was used in the study to track responses to a trivalent subunit inactivated influenza vaccine.

Read against the paper, the sample's time point label means: 40 to 45 days after influenza vaccine administration. Remarks on this clonotype: It has no known antigen specificity. No per-base quality is available; no much larger clone lies one base away.

Receptor amplification or capture employed RT-PCR. Sequencer: Illumina HiSeq 2500. Through fastp at Q25 and MiXCR, TCRdb rebuilt clones from the public reads, retaining in-frame beta chains. Each CDR3 protein appears once, grouped with its most common genes and DNA. Across this sample there are approximately 500,000 distinct CDR3 sequences, with 10% to 15% seen only once. Of the sample, about an eighth is held by the ten largest clones. Results and caveats for the whole study, not just this receptor: According to the authors, only a limited number of new T cells may be recruited by each seasonal influenza vaccination.

The CDR3 runs 13 amino acids, cysteine and phenylalanine included. This entry keeps only the CDR3 DNA: 39 bases, framed from base 1. After removal of 6 bases from V and 9 bases from J, the junction retains 11 bases not matched to a gene. The germline V gene yields SGHTA for CDR1 and FQGNSA for CDR2. This TCR derives from a man aged 45-65 years who received an inactivated influenza vaccine. Donor details come from another sample of the same person, matched by shared clones. Sequenced material: PBMCs from blood, taken roughly 6 weeks after vaccination. The receptor chain draws on TRBV7-2 and TRBJ2-7; 7 bases in between match TRBD2. The nucleotide sequence is TGTGCCAGCAGTGAATGGAGGGAGGGCCTGCAGTACTTC. Its translation is CASSEWREGLQYF.